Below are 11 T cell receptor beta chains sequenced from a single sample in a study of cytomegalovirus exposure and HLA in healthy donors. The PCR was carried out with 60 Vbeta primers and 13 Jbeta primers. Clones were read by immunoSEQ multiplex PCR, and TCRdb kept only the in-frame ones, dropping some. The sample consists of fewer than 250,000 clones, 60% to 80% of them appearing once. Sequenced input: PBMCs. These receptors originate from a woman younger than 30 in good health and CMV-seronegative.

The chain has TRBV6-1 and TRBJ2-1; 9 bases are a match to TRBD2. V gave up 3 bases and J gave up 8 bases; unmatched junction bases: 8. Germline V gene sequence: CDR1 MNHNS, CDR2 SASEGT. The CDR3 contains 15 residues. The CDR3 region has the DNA TGTGCCAGCAGTGATCTCGGCGGGGGGGAATATGAGCAGTTCTTC. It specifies CASSDLGGGEYEQFF.

For the CDR3, the DNA is TGTGCCAGCAGTTTAGGCACTACCTACGAGCAGTACTTC. Protein sequence: CASSLGTTYEQYF. The chain employs TRBV28 and TRBJ2-7, with D unresolved. Trimming took off 2 bases at V and 2 bases at J, with 7 bases between the two ends. The CDR3 runs 13 residues. Germline CDR1 reads MDHEN; CDR2 reads SYDVKM. Drawing the rest from reference TRBV28 and TRBJ2-7, the complete variable domain is DVKVTQSSRYLVKRTGEKVFLECVQDMDHENMFWYRQDPGLGLRLIYFSYDVKMKEKGDIPEGYSVSREKKERFSLILESASTNQTSMYLCASSLGTTYEQYFGPGTRLTVT.

CDR3 amino acids: CASSESGAQGKGSGELFF. CDR3 nucleotide sequence: TGCGCCAGCAGTGAGTCTGGAGCGCAGGGGAAGGGATCCGGGGAGCTGTTTTTT. The V gene is TRBV10-1, the J gene TRBJ2-2; D is perhaps TRBD1 (6 bases). This CDR3 has 18 amino acids. CDR1 and CDR2 (germline): WNHNN, SYGVQD (reference sequence). V lost 0 bases and J 6 bases, leaving 20 bases between the germline ends.

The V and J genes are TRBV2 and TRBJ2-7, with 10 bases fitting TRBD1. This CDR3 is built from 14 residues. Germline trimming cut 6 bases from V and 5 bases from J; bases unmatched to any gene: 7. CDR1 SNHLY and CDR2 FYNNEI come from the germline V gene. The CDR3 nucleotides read TGTGCCAGCAGCCCTGGGACAGGGGAGCACGAGCAGTACTTC. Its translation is CASSPGTGEHEQYF.

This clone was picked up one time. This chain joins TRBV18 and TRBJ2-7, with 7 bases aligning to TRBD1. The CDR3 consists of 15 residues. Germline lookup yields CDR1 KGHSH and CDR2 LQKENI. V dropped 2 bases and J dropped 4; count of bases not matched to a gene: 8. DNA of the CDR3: TGTGCCAGCTCACCAGTGACAGGGAGTTATTACGAGCAGTACTTC. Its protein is CASSPVTGSYYEQYF.

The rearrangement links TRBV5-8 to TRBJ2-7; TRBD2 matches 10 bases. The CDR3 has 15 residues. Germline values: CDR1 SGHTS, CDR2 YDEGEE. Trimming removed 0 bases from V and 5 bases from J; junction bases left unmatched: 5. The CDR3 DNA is TGTGCCAGCAGCTTGGGTCTAGCGGGAGTTGACGAGCAGTACTTC. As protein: CASSLGLAGVDEQYF.

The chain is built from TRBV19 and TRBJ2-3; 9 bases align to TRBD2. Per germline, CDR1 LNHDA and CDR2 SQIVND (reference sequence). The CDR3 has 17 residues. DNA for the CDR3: TGTGCTACGTGTGATTTTGCGGGAGGGCCTAGCACAGATACGCAGTATTTT. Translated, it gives CATCDFAGGPSTDTQYF.

The CDR3 sequence: CASSVDRIGYTEAFF. In nucleotides, the CDR3 is TGTGCCAGCAGTGTAGACAGGATCGGGTACACTGAAGCTTTCTTT. The chain carries TRBV6-5 and TRBJ1-1, with a possible D match to TRBD1 (6 bases). This CDR3 is 15 amino acids long. Trimming left V 5 bases short and J 3 bases short, with 16 bases between. Germline V gene sequence: CDR1 MNHEY, CDR2 SVGAGI.

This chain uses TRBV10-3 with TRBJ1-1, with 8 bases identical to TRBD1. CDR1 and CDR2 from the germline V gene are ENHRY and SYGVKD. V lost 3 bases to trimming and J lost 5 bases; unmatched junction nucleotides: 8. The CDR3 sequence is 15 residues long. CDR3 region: CAISDRQGLETEAFF. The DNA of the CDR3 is TGTGCCATCAGTGACCGACAGGGGCTGGAGACTGAAGCTTTCTTT.

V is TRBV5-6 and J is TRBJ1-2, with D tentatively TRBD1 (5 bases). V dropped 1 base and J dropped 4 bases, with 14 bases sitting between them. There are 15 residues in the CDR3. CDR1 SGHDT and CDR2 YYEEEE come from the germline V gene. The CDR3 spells CASSLWGRVGYGYTF. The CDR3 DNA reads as TGTGCCAGCAGCTTGTGGGGCAGGGTCGGCTATGGCTACACCTTC.

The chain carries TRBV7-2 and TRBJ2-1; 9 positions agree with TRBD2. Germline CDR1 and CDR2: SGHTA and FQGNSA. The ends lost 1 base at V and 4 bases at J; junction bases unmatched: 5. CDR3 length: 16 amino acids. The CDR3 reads CASSLVGGGAYNEQFF. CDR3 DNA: TGTGCCAGCAGCTTAGTGGGCGGGGGGGCATACAATGAGCAGTTCTTC.